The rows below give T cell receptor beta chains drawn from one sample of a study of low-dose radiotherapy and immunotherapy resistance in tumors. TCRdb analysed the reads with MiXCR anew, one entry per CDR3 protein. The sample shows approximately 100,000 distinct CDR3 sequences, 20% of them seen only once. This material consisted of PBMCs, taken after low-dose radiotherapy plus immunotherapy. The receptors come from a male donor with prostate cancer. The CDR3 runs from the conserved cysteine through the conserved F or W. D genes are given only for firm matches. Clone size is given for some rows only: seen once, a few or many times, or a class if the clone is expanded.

CDR3 protein: CSVAGYNEQFF
CDR3 DNA: TGCAGCGTTGCCGGGTACAATGAGCAGTTCTTC
J gene: TRBJ2-1
D gene: .
V gene: TRBV29-1
clone size: .

CDR3 protein: CASSLQLGAADTQYF
CDR3 DNA: TGTGCCAGCAGCTTACAGTTGGGGGCAGCAGATACGCAGTATTTT
J gene: TRBJ2-3
D gene: .
V gene: TRBV7-9
clone size: many

CDR3 protein: CAWSVGMADTQYF
CDR3 DNA: TGTGCCTGGAGTGTGGGGATGGCAGATACGCAGTATTTT
J gene: TRBJ2-3
D gene: .
V gene: TRBV30
clone size: many

CDR3 protein: CASNARVGSGNTIYF
CDR3 DNA: TGCGCCAGCAATGCCAGGGTAGGCTCTGGAAACACCATATATTTT
J gene: TRBJ1-3
D gene: .
V gene: TRBV23-1
clone size: many

CDR3 protein: CASSSRAGSYNEQFF
CDR3 DNA: TGTGCCAGCAGCTCCCGGGCCGGCTCATACAATGAGCAGTTCTTC
J gene: TRBJ2-1
D gene: .
V gene: TRBV6-2/TRBV6-3
clone size: .

CDR3 protein: CASSGRQPNEKLFF
CDR3 DNA: TGTGCCAGCAGTGGGAGACAGCCTAATGAAAAACTGTTTTTT
J gene: TRBJ1-4
D gene: .
V gene: TRBV2
clone size: .

CDR3 protein: CAIRVTGGSNEQFF
CDR3 DNA: TGTGCCATCAGGGTGACAGGGGGCTCGAATGAGCAGTTCTTC
J gene: TRBJ2-1
D gene: TRBD1
V gene: TRBV10-3
clone size: .

CDR3 protein: CASSYSGLGSYEQYF
CDR3 DNA: TGTGCCAGCAGTTACTCGGGACTAGGTAGCTACGAGCAGTACTTC
J gene: TRBJ2-7
D gene: TRBD2
V gene: TRBV6-2/TRBV6-3
clone size: many

CDR3 protein: CATSRAGQGASANEQFF
CDR3 DNA: TGTGCCACCAGCAGAGCGGGACAGGGGGCGAGTGCCAATGAGCAGTTCTTC
J gene: TRBJ2-1
D gene: TRBD1
V gene: TRBV15
clone size: many

CDR3 protein: CASSREEIYGYTF
CDR3 DNA: TGCGCCAGCAGTAGGGAGGAGATCTATGGCTACACCTTC
J gene: TRBJ1-2
D gene: .
V gene: TRBV5-1
clone size: many

CDR3 protein: CASSQDILAGPRETQYF
CDR3 DNA: TGTGCCAGCAGCCAAGACATCCTAGCGGGGCCAAGAGAGACCCAGTACTTC
J gene: TRBJ2-5
D gene: TRBD2
V gene: TRBV4-2
clone size: many

CDR3 protein: CSGKQGSGYTF
CDR3 DNA: TGCAGCGGAAAACAGGGTTCAGGCTACACCTTC
J gene: TRBJ1-2
D gene: .
V gene: TRBV29-1
clone size: .

CDR3 protein: CASSYSRGEETQYF
CDR3 DNA: TGTGCCAGCAGTTACTCACGAGGGGAAGAGACCCAGTACTTC
J gene: TRBJ2-5
D gene: .
V gene: TRBV6-2/TRBV6-3
clone size: .

CDR3 protein: CASSLVTGFTGELFF
CDR3 DNA: TGTGCCAGCAGCTTAGTTACAGGTTTTACCGGGGAGCTGTTTTTT
J gene: TRBJ2-2
D gene: .
V gene: TRBV11-2
clone size: medium-sized

CDR3 protein: CASSSLPAGDHGYTF
CDR3 DNA: TGTGCCAGCAGTTCCCTCCCCGCAGGGGATCATGGCTACACCTTC
J gene: TRBJ1-2
D gene: .
V gene: TRBV28
clone size: .

CDR3 protein: CASSLVGGSSNQPQHF
CDR3 DNA: TGTGCCAGCAGCTTAGTAGGTGGGTCTAGCAATCAGCCCCAGCATTTT
J gene: TRBJ1-5
D gene: .
V gene: TRBV7-9
clone size: many

CDR3 protein: CASSYRAPVIHEQFF
CDR3 DNA: TGTGCCAGCAGCTACCGGGCCCCAGTTATCCATGAGCAGTTCTTC
J gene: TRBJ2-1
D gene: .
V gene: TRBV5-5
clone size: many

CDR3 protein: CAISLAGESTDTQYF
CDR3 DNA: TGTGCCATCAGTCTAGCGGGGGAAAGCACAGATACGCAGTATTTT
J gene: TRBJ2-3
D gene: TRBD2
V gene: TRBV10-3
clone size: many

CDR3 protein: CASSPTLGGPEAFF
CDR3 DNA: TGTGCCAGCAGTCCAACCTTGGGGGGCCCCGAAGCTTTCTTT
J gene: TRBJ1-1
D gene: .
V gene: TRBV12-3/TRBV12-4
clone size: many

CDR3 protein: CASSLAGEDEKLFFF
CDR3 DNA: .
J gene: TRBJ1-4
D gene: .
V gene: TRBV5-6
clone size: few

CDR3 protein: CASSPRRYPGENDEQYF
CDR3 DNA: TGTGCCAGCAGCCCGCGACGGTACCCGGGGGAAAATGACGAGCAGTACTTC
J gene: TRBJ2-7
D gene: .
V gene: TRBV5-6
clone size: many

CDR3 protein: CASSPQASGGTDTQYF
CDR3 DNA: TGTGCCAGCAGCCCCCAGGCTAGCGGGGGTACAGATACGCAGTATTTT
J gene: TRBJ2-3
D gene: TRBD2
V gene: TRBV11-3
clone size: many

CDR3 protein: CASSWMADGSSYEQYF
CDR3 DNA: TGTGCCAGCAGCTGGATGGCGGACGGGAGCTCCTACGAGCAGTACTTC
J gene: TRBJ2-7
D gene: .
V gene: TRBV7-9
clone size: many

CDR3 protein: CASRGAGELFF
CDR3 DNA: TGTGCCAGTCGCGGCGCCGGGGAGCTGTTTTTT
J gene: TRBJ2-2
D gene: .
V gene: TRBV19
clone size: many

CDR3 protein: CASSQQGGYEQYF
CDR3 DNA: TGTGCCAGCAGCCAACAGGGGGGGTACGAGCAGTACTTC
J gene: TRBJ2-7
D gene: .
V gene: TRBV3-1
clone size: many

CDR3 protein: CAWSVRGPGNSPLHF
CDR3 DNA: TGTGCCTGGAGTGTAAGAGGCCCTGGGAATTCACCCCTCCACTTT
J gene: TRBJ1-6
D gene: .
V gene: TRBV30
clone size: many

CDR3 protein: CASPAEGHNEQFF
CDR3 DNA: TGTGCCAGCCCTGCTGAGGGGCACAATGAGCAGTTCTTC
J gene: TRBJ2-1
D gene: .
V gene: TRBV6-4
clone size: many

CDR3 protein: CASSLGGEVTDTQYF
CDR3 DNA: TGCGCCAGCAGCTTGGGCGGGGAGGTCACAGATACGCAGTATTTT
J gene: TRBJ2-3
D gene: .
V gene: TRBV5-1
clone size: many

CDR3 protein: CASWGDSNQPQHF
CDR3 DNA: TGTGCCAGCTGGGGGGACAGCAATCAGCCCCAGCATTTT
J gene: TRBJ1-5
D gene: .
V gene: TRBV6-1
clone size: many

CDR3 protein: CASSFLGRNQPQHF
CDR3 DNA: TGTGCCAGCAGTTTCTTAGGCAGAAATCAGCCCCAGCATTTT
J gene: TRBJ1-5
D gene: .
V gene: TRBV6-2/TRBV6-3
clone size: many

CDR3 protein: CASSHLTGTNEQFF
CDR3 DNA: TGTGCCAGCAGCCACCTGACAGGGACGAATGAGCAGTTCTTC
J gene: TRBJ2-1
D gene: TRBD1
V gene: TRBV3-1
clone size: .

CDR3 protein: CASSARVGTEAFF
CDR3 DNA: TGTGCCAGCAGCGCCAGGGTGGGCACTGAAGCTTTCTTT
J gene: TRBJ1-1
D gene: .
V gene: TRBV11-3
clone size: many

CDR3 protein: CASSYSSAGTSGSYEQYF
CDR3 DNA: TGTGCCAGCAGTTACTCATCGGCGGGGACTAGCGGGAGTTACGAGCAGTACTTC
J gene: TRBJ2-7
D gene: TRBD2
V gene: TRBV6-5
clone size: .

CDR3 protein: CASSRRQGNSPLHF
CDR3 DNA: TGTGCCAGCAGCCGCCGACAGGGGAATTCACCCCTCCACTTT
J gene: TRBJ1-6
D gene: TRBD1
V gene: TRBV3-1
clone size: .

CDR3 protein: CAGHCGTGVTGELFF
CDR3 DNA: TGTGCCGGCCACTGCGGGACAGGGGTCACCGGGGAGCTGTTTTTT
J gene: TRBJ2-2
D gene: TRBD1
V gene: TRBV6-5
clone size: .

CDR3 protein: CASSLEAVYSGNTIYF
CDR3 DNA: TGTGCCAGCAGCTTAGAAGCAGTTTACTCTGGAAACACCATATATTTT
J gene: TRBJ1-3
D gene: .
V gene: TRBV11-2
clone size: many

CDR3 protein: CASSPKTHSSYNEQFF
CDR3 DNA: TGTGCCAGCAGCCCGAAGACTCATTCCTCCTACAATGAGCAGTTCTTC
J gene: TRBJ2-1
D gene: .
V gene: TRBV4-2
clone size: many

CDR3 protein: CATSTRTGSGANVLTF
CDR3 DNA: TGTGCCACCAGCACAAGGACGGGCTCTGGGGCCAACGTCCTGACTTTC
J gene: TRBJ2-6
D gene: .
V gene: TRBV15
clone size: many

CDR3 protein: CASSYGSGANVLTF
CDR3 DNA: TGTGCCAGCAGTTACGGCTCTGGGGCCAACGTCCTGACTTTC
J gene: TRBJ2-6
D gene: .
V gene: TRBV6-2/TRBV6-3
clone size: many

CDR3 protein: CASSLAGGNNEQFF
CDR3 DNA: TGTGCCAGCAGCTTAGCCGGGGGCAACAATGAGCAGTTCTTC
J gene: TRBJ2-1
D gene: .
V gene: TRBV7-9
clone size: many

CDR3 protein: CASSLGTWGARSYEQYF
CDR3 DNA: TGTGCCAGCAGCTTAGGGACGTGGGGGGCGCGATCCTACGAGCAGTACTTC
J gene: TRBJ2-7
D gene: .
V gene: TRBV7-2
clone size: many

CDR3 protein: CSVEVTGNNYEQYF
CDR3 DNA: TGCAGCGTTGAAGTGACAGGGAATAACTACGAGCAGTACTTC
J gene: TRBJ2-7
D gene: TRBD1
V gene: TRBV29-1
clone size: many

CDR3 protein: CASSLIGTGNTEAFF
CDR3 DNA: TGTGCCAGCAGTTTAATCGGTACAGGGAACACTGAAGCTTTCTTT
J gene: TRBJ1-1
D gene: .
V gene: TRBV12-3/TRBV12-4
clone size: many

CDR3 protein: CSAPGLGSYNEQFF
CDR3 DNA: TGCAGTGCCCCAGGACTAGGCTCCTACAATGAGCAGTTCTTC
J gene: TRBJ2-1
D gene: TRBD2
V gene: TRBV20-1
clone size: many

CDR3 protein: CSVVEGDQPQHF
CDR3 DNA: TGCAGCGTTGTAGAAGGGGATCAGCCCCAGCATTTT
J gene: TRBJ1-5
D gene: .
V gene: TRBV29-1
clone size: few

CDR3 protein: CASSHGGARSNQPQHF
CDR3 DNA: TGTGCCAGCAGTCATGGGGGGGCGAGAAGCAATCAGCCCCAGCATTTT
J gene: TRBJ1-5
D gene: .
V gene: TRBV27
clone size: few

CDR3 protein: CASSPNRLAGAYEQYF
CDR3 DNA: TGCGCCAGCAGCCCCAACCGACTAGCGGGGGCCTACGAGCAGTACTTC
J gene: TRBJ2-7
D gene: TRBD2
V gene: TRBV4-1
clone size: many

CDR3 protein: CASSGDRGSYNEQFF
CDR3 DNA: TGTGCCAGCAGTGGAGACAGGGGGTCTTACAATGAGCAGTTCTTC
J gene: TRBJ2-1
D gene: TRBD1
V gene: TRBV6-2/TRBV6-3
clone size: many

CDR3 protein: CASSLSVAGSGGWYNEQFF
CDR3 DNA: TGTGCCAGCAGCTTATCAGTTGCGGGGAGCGGGGGTTGGTACAATGAGCAGTTCTTC
J gene: TRBJ2-1
D gene: TRBD2
V gene: TRBV7-2
clone size: many

CDR3 protein: CASSLAPAGFNEQYF
CDR3 DNA: TGTGCCAGCAGCTTAGCGCCGGCAGGATTTAACGAGCAGTACTTC
J gene: TRBJ2-7
D gene: .
V gene: TRBV7-9
clone size: many